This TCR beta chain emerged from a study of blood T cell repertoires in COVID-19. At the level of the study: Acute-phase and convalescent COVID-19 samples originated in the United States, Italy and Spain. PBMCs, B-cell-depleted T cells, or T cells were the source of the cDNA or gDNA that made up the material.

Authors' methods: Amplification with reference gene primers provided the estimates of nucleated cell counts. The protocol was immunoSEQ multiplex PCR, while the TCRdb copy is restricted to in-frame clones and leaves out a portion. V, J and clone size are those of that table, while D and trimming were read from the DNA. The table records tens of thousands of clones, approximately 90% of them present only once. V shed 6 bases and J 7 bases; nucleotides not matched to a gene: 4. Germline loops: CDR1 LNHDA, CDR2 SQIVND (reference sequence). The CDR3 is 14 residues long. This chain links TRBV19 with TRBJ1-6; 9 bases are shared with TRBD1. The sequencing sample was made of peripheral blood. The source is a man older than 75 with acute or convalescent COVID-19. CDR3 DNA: TGTGCCAGTAGCATCGGACAGGGGAATTCACCCCTCCACTTT. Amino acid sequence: CASSIGQGNSPLHF.